The T cell receptor beta chain described here comes from a study of blood T cell repertoires in COVID-19. Across the study: Some COVID-19 samples were acute and others convalescent; all came from the United States, Italy and Spain.

V dropped 4 bases and J dropped 7 bases, with 15 bases sitting between them. Germline CDR1 and CDR2: KGHDR and SFDVKD. This CDR3 spans 15 amino acids. Followed over time, Seattle patients had been enrolled while infection was active. The authors' processing: Nucleated cell number was recorded as an estimate derived from reference gene primer amplification. Sequencing used immunoSEQ multiplex PCR; TCRdb keeps in-frame clones, though not all of them. Clone size and V and J calls were adopted from that table, with D and trimming inferred from the DNA. Found here are under 300,000 clones, around nine tenths of them singletons; the top ten hold around 13%.

The chain couples TRBV24-1 to TRBJ2-2; D is perhaps TRBD1 (5 bases). The source material was peripheral blood. This TCR was recovered from a woman in her 70s with COVID-19, enrolled during active disease. The CDR3 region is CATSDTQAGIGELFF. The CDR3 nucleotides read TGTGCCACCAGTGACACACAGGCCGGTATCGGGGAGCTGTTTTTT.